This TCR beta chain was documented in a study of cytomegalovirus exposure and HLA in healthy donors. Study observations and caveats: Among the CMV-associated chains, three were confirmed in vitro as specific for CMV antigens. One later analysis, an examination of the 90 to 150 validation repertoires, found that first-cohort TCR clusters tended to co-occur in them. The investigators catalogued 164 TCR beta chains as cytomegalovirus-associated.

From the 120-subject validation cohort, which was separate from the approximately 700-subject first cohort, the donors were drawn. In germline, CDR1 is SGHVS, CDR2 FQNEAQ. There are 14 residues in the CDR3. V was cut by 5 bases and J by 3 bases, with 11 bases left in between. Only one count was recorded for this clone. The antigen is unknown. Some clones are missing from TCRdb's copy, which holds only in-frame ones; the method was immunoSEQ multiplex PCR. Among around 300,000 clones listed, approximately 86% were seen once. The chain couples TRBV7-8 to TRBJ2-1, with D possibly matching TRBD1 (5 bases). Sequenced material: PBMCs. The TCR was taken from a woman in her twenties or thirties in good health and CMV-seropositive. The CDR3 region has the DNA TGTGCCAGCAGCGAGAACAGGCGCTACAATGAGCAGTTCTTC. Its translation is CASSENRRYNEQFF.